This is a list of T cell receptor beta chains from one sample in a study of cytomegalovirus exposure and HLA in healthy donors. TCRdb's copy holds only in-frame clones and misses some; the assay was immunoSEQ multiplex PCR. The data hold about 82,000 clones, with 74% observed a single time. Input material: PBMCs. The receptors derive from a man between 25 and 39 years old in good health and CMV-seropositive. CDR3s include the opening cysteine and the closing phenylalanine or tryptophan. D genes are given only for firm matches. A row's size may be missing; if present it is once, few, many or a size class.

abundance: NA; j_gene: TRBJ2-1; d_gene: TRBD2; v_gene: TRBV2; CDR3aa: CASRGLAAIRNDNEQFF; CDR3nt: TGTGCCAGCAGGGGACTAGCGGCCATCCGAAACGACAATGAGCAGTTCTTC
abundance: NA; j_gene: TRBJ2-7; d_gene: TRBD1; v_gene: TRBV29-1; CDR3aa: CSVGDSLGWGYEQYF; CDR3nt: TGCAGCGTTGGGGACAGCCTCGGCTGGGGTTACGAGCAGTACTTC
abundance: NA; j_gene: TRBJ1-3; d_gene: TRBD1; v_gene: TRBV7-6; CDR3aa: CASSTGVAGNTIYF; CDR3nt: TGTGCCAGCAGCACAGGGGTAGCTGGAAACACCATATATTTT
abundance: NA; j_gene: TRBJ2-2; d_gene: NA; v_gene: TRBV9; CDR3aa: CASSVGDRSEGELFF; CDR3nt: TGTGCCAGCAGCGTAGGAGACAGGAGCGAAGGGGAGCTGTTTTTT
abundance: NA; j_gene: TRBJ2-5; d_gene: TRBD1; v_gene: TRBV5-1; CDR3aa: CASSLQGARETQYF; CDR3nt: TGCGCCAGCAGCTTGCAGGGGGCGAGAGAGACCCAGTACTTC
abundance: NA; j_gene: TRBJ2-3; d_gene: NA; v_gene: TRBV6-5; CDR3aa: CASSSRRYTDTQYF; CDR3nt: TGTGCCAGCAGTTCGCGGCGTTACACAGATACGCAGTATTTT
abundance: NA; j_gene: TRBJ1-1; d_gene: TRBD1; v_gene: TRBV6-4; CDR3aa: CASSRTGGRANTEAFF; CDR3nt: TGTGCCAGCAGTAGGACAGGGGGACGAGCGAACACTGAAGCTTTCTTT
abundance: NA; j_gene: TRBJ2-3; d_gene: TRBD1; v_gene: TRBV6-1; CDR3aa: CAAGQGAYTQYF; CDR3nt: TGTGCGGCGGGACAGGGGGCTTATACGCAGTATTTT
abundance: few; j_gene: TRBJ2-3; d_gene: TRBD2; v_gene: TRBV5-4; CDR3aa: CASSEAGGTDTQYF; CDR3nt: TGTGCCAGCAGCGAAGCGGGGGGCACAGATACGCAGTATTTT
abundance: NA; j_gene: TRBJ1-4; d_gene: NA; v_gene: TRBV30; CDR3aa: CAWSPLQEKLFF; CDR3nt: TGTGCCTGGAGTCCCCTGCAGGAAAAACTGTTTTTT
abundance: few; j_gene: TRBJ1-1; d_gene: NA; v_gene: TRBV6-5; CDR3aa: CASSYSNGNTEAFF; CDR3nt: TGTGCCAGCAGTTACTCGAACGGGAACACTGAAGCTTTCTTT